A single sample is the source of the 24 T cell receptor beta chains below, sequenced in a study of Ad26.COV2.S vaccination and SARS-CoV-2 variants. Using immunoSEQ multiplex PCR, the repertoire was profiled, and TCRdb retains in-frame clones only, with some absent. The table shows about 350,000 clones, with around nine tenths occurring only once. Treatment defined: some 20 received Ad26.COV2.S at low or high dose, single or two shots; roughly five received placebo; per-sample allocation not given. Day 63 after the first vaccine or placebo injection was the time point for sampling. Material: peripheral blood, obtained in a trial of Ad26.COV2.S vaccine versus placebo. The receptors originated from a person aged 18-65 years who received the Ad26.COV2.S COVID-19 vaccine or a placebo.

V usage is TRBV24-1 and J usage is TRBJ2-2, with D maybe TRBD1 (5 bases). Germline CDR1 KGHDR, CDR2 SFDVKD. The CDR3 covers 16 residues. Trimming took 7 bases from V and 5 from J, leaving 19 bases between them. For the CDR3, the DNA is TGTGCCACCAGCCTTAAAAAAGGACAAGGGACCGGGGAGCTGTTTTTT. Encoded protein: CATSLKKGQGTGELFF.

DNA of the CDR3: TGTGCCAGCAGTCTTCATCTTCAGCTCTATGGCTACACCTTC. Amino acids: CASSLHLQLYGYTF. The chain combines TRBV28 with TRBJ1-2; the D is unclear. CDR1 is MDHEN, CDR2 SYDVKM, per germline. V shed 5 bases and J shed 4 bases, with 14 bases lying between them. This CDR3 comprises 14 residues.

V is TRBV6-2 or TRBV6-3 and J is TRBJ1-4; TRBD1 matches at 9 bases. Germline trimming cut 2 bases from V and 4 bases from J; bases unmatched to any gene: 11. This CDR3 is built from 18 residues. In germline, CDR1 is MNHEY, CDR2 SVGEGT. The CDR3 loop reads CASSYTSGTGMLNEKLFF. In DNA, the CDR3 is TGTGCCAGCAGTTACACGTCCGGGACAGGGATGCTTAATGAAAAACTGTTTTTT.

This clone was found a few times. The chain couples TRBV5-1 to TRBJ2-7; D remains ambiguous. The CDR3 totals 12 residues. Looked up from germline, CDR1 is SGHRS and CDR2 is YFSETQ. The germline V and J ends were trimmed by 4 bases and 4 bases, with 9 bases remaining between them. The CDR3 loop reads CASSPEGYEQYF. The CDR3 DNA follows: TGCGCCAGCAGCCCGGAAGGGTACGAGCAGTACTTC.

The genes are TRBV5-6 and TRBJ2-5; 15 bases line up with TRBD2. With V trimmed by 5 bases and J by 5 bases, 10 bases remained unmatched. There are 17 residues in the CDR3. Germline assignment: CDR1 SGHDT and CDR2 YYEEEE. CDR3: CASRPGTSGRPGETQYF. As DNA, the CDR3 is TGTGCCAGCAGGCCCGGGACTAGCGGGAGGCCAGGCGAGACCCAGTACTTC.

This chain uses TRBV9 with TRBJ1-1; D gene unclear. The germline V gene encodes CDR1 SGDLS and CDR2 YYNGEE. This CDR3 contains 13 residues. Trimming left V 4 bases short and J 5 bases short, with 12 bases between. CDR3 sequence: CASSTPTGTEAFF. The CDR3 bases are TGTGCCAGCAGCACTCCGACTGGGACTGAAGCTTTCTTT.

CDR3 sequence reads: CASSLTWTRGEQFF. For the CDR3, the DNA is TGTGCCAGCAGCTTAACCTGGACGCGGGGTGAGCAGTTCTTC. V is TRBV7-6 and J is TRBJ2-1, with a possible D match to TRBD2 (6 bases). The V end lost 2 bases, the J end lost 9 bases, and 14 bases lay between the germline ends. The CDR3 spans 14 residues. Germline CDR1 and CDR2: SGHVS and FNYEAQ.

V usage is TRBV6-5 and J usage is TRBJ2-3; the match to TRBD1 covers 8 bases. This CDR3 spans 14 amino acids. Per the germline V gene, CDR1 is MNHEY and CDR2 is SVGAGI. Germline trimming cut 4 bases from V and 3 bases from J; bases unmatched to any gene: 3. CDR3 sequence: CASSSGGATDTQYF. CDR3 sequence (DNA): TGTGCCAGCAGTTCAGGGGGCGCAACAGATACGCAGTATTTT.

In its sample, this clone was seen once. This chain links TRBV6-5 with TRBJ2-7, with a weak D call TRBD1 (6 bases). CDR1 and CDR2 from the germline V gene are MNHEY and SVGAGI. This CDR3 comprises 14 residues. Trimming removed 2 bases at V and 3 bases at J, with 11 bases between. The CDR3: CASSYGSGVYEQYF. Written as DNA, the CDR3 is TGTGCCAGCAGTTACGGGTCAGGGGTCTACGAGCAGTACTTC.

The V gene is TRBV25-1, the J gene TRBJ2-1, with 11 bases matching TRBD2. V shed 0 bases, J shed 3 bases, and the junction held 7 bases outside the gene matches. The CDR3 is 18 residues long. Germline loops: CDR1 MGHDK, CDR2 SYGVNS. CDR3 DNA sequence: TGTGCCAGCAGTGAATATATTCGTACTAGCGGGAGCTACAATGAGCAGTTCTTC. Translating it yields CASSEYIRTSGSYNEQFF. The complete variable domain, with remaining parts taken from reference TRBV25-1 and TRBJ2-1, reads EADIYQTPRYLVIGTGKKITLECSQTMGHDKMYWYQQDPGMELHLIHYSYGVNSTEKGDLSSESTVSRIRTEHFPLTLESARPSHTSQYLCASSEYIRTSGSYNEQFFGPGTRLTVL.

This chain connects TRBV7-9 to TRBJ2-3, with D possibly matching TRBD1 (6 bases). With 1 base removed from V and 2 bases from J, the gap between germline ends came to 13 bases. Germline CDR1 reads SEHNR; CDR2 reads FQNEAQ (reference sequence). This CDR3 comprises 16 residues. CDR3 amino acids: CASSLGTDLFTDTQYF. The CDR3 DNA follows: TGTGCCAGCAGCTTAGGGACAGACCTTTTCACAGATACGCAGTATTTT.

The CDR3 sequence is CAPSAGQLFGYTF. CDR3 DNA sequence: TGTGCCCCTTCGGCAGGGCAGCTGTTTGGCTACACCTTC. The V and J genes are TRBV11-2 and TRBJ1-2, with a tentative D call TRBD1 (5 bases). The CDR3 covers 13 residues. V was trimmed by 11 bases and J by 7 bases, leaving 20 bases between them. CDR1 and CDR2 (germline): SGHAT, FQNNGV. Complete variable domain (other parts from reference TRBV11-2 and TRBJ1-2): EAGVAQSPRYKIIEKRQSVAFWCNPISGHATLYWYQQILGQGPKLLIQFQNNGVVDDSQLPKDRFSAERLKGVDSTLKIQPAKLEDSAVYLCAPSAGQLFGYTFGSGTRLTVV.

The chain recombines TRBV7-9 with TRBJ2-1; a weak D match, TRBD1 (5 bases). V dropped 5 bases and J dropped 4 bases, with 9 bases sitting between them. The CDR3 runs to 13 residues. Germline V gene lookup returns CDR1 SEHNR and CDR2 FQNEAQ (reference sequence). The CDR3 sequence: CASSTGLYNEQFF. CDR3 DNA: TGTGCCAGCAGCACAGGCCTATACAATGAGCAGTTCTTC.

V is TRBV7-2 and J is TRBJ2-7; 7 nucleotides line up with TRBD1. Germline values: CDR1 SGHTA, CDR2 FQGNSA. The V segment lost 1 base and the J segment 7 bases; nucleotides outside the gene matches: 10. This CDR3 comprises 15 residues. Written as DNA, the CDR3 is TGTGCCAGCAGCTTAGGACCTGACAGGGTTCGGGAGCAGTACTTC. The encoded protein is CASSLGPDRVREQYF.

The J gene is TRBJ1-1, the V gene TRBV30; a possible D gene is TRBD1 (5 bases). The CDR3 is made up of 12 amino acids. Looked up from germline, CDR1 is GTSNPN and CDR2 is SVGIG (reference sequence). Trimming stripped 2 bases from V and 10 bases from J, with 14 bases between. CDR3: CAWSLGEGAAFF. Here the CDR3 DNA reads TGTGCCTGGAGTTTGGGGGAAGGGGCAGCTTTCTTT.

This clone was seen a handful of times. This same CDR3 is encoded by further DNA sequences in the sample. The chain recombines TRBV5-4 with TRBJ1-3, with TRBD1 as a possible D gene (5 bases). Trimming left V 2 bases short and J 2 bases short, with 8 bases between. The V gene's germline CDR1 is SGHNT and CDR2 YYREEE (reference sequence). This CDR3 spans 14 amino acids. The CDR3 loop reads CASSLGVTGNTIYF. For the CDR3, the DNA is TGTGCCAGCAGCTTAGGGGTTACTGGAAACACCATATATTTT.

This chain joins TRBV28 and TRBJ1-2, with D hard to call. The CDR3 consists of 13 residues. The V end was cut by 3 bases, the J end by 8 bases, with 13 bases between. The germline CDR1 and CDR2 sequences are MDHEN and SYDVKM. The CDR3 DNA reads TGTGCCAGCAGTTTGTTCCAGGAGCGGGGCTACACCTTC. Translating it yields CASSLFQERGYTF.

V usage is TRBV19 and J usage is TRBJ1-1, with 7 positions matching TRBD1. This CDR3 contains 13 residues. Looked up from germline, CDR1 is LNHDA and CDR2 is SQIVND (reference sequence). The J segment lost 10 bases and the V segment lost 7 bases, leaving 12 bases of the junction unmatched. Here the CDR3 reads CASNRDSSLGAFF. In DNA form, the CDR3 reads TGTGCCAGTAACCGGGACAGCTCACTTGGAGCTTTCTTT. Full variable domain (rest looked up from reference TRBV19 and TRBJ1-1): DGGITQSPKYLFRKEGQNVTLSCEQNLNHDAMYWYRQDPGQGLRLIYYSQIVNDFQKGDIAEGYSVSREKKESFPLTVTSAQKNPTAFYLCASNRDSSLGAFFGQGTRLTVV.

CDR3: CASSDERLAILTSTDTQYF. The CDR3 nucleotides read TGTGCCAGCAGTGACGAGAGACTAGCCATCCTTACTAGCACAGATACGCAGTATTTT. The genes are TRBV6-1 and TRBJ2-3, with 7 nucleotides matching TRBD2. In germline, CDR1 is MNHNS, CDR2 SASEGT. The V segment lost 3 bases and the J segment 0 bases; nucleotides outside the gene matches: 15. CDR3 size: 19 residues.

This clone was detected only once. CDR3 in DNA: TGTGCCAGCCGCTCTGGGGGACAGGGTGCCTACGAGCAGTACTTC. It codes for CASRSGGQGAYEQYF. The rearrangement links TRBV28 to TRBJ2-7, with 9 bases identical to TRBD1. The V gene's germline CDR1 is MDHEN and CDR2 SYDVKM. The trim removed 8 bases at V and 2 bases at J, leaving 10 bases unmatched. The CDR3 has 15 residues. The whole variable domain, remainder taken from reference TRBV28 and TRBJ2-7, is DVKVTQSSRYLVKRTGEKVFLECVQDMDHENMFWYRQDPGLGLRLIYFSYDVKMKEKGDIPEGYSVSREKKERFSLILESASTNQTSMYLCASRSGGQGAYEQYFGPGTRLTVT.

This chain joins TRBV30 and TRBJ1-2; no reliable D call. V was clipped by 8 bases and J by 1 base, with 20 bases between them. Per the germline V gene, CDR1 is GTSNPN and CDR2 is SVGIG (reference sequence). The CDR3 has 15 residues. Here the CDR3 reads CASLGPNRSNYGYTF. Written as DNA, the CDR3 is TGTGCCAGCCTCGGCCCAAATCGGAGTAACTATGGCTACACCTTC.

The chain joins TRBV19 to TRBJ1-2; D gene ambiguous. V lost 5 bases and J 2 bases, leaving 12 bases between the germline ends. Germline V CDR1 and CDR2: LNHDA, SQIVND (reference sequence). The CDR3 runs to 14 residues. This chain's CDR3 is CASSPSGANYGYTF. The CDR3 DNA follows: TGTGCCAGTAGTCCCAGCGGAGCCAACTATGGCTACACCTTC.

This clone was counted once. This rearrangement joins TRBV28 to TRBJ1-2; 10 bases agree with TRBD1. V lost 2 bases, J lost 4 bases, and 4 bases stayed unmatched. The CDR3 has 15 amino acids. The germline CDR1 and CDR2 sequences are MDHEN and SYDVKM. CDR3 region: CASSLGTGAGYGYTF. The CDR3 region has the DNA TGTGCCAGCAGTTTAGGGACAGGGGCAGGCTATGGCTACACCTTC.

The gene calls are TRBV7-8 and TRBJ2-5; the D gene could be TRBD1 or TRBD2 (5 bases each). Trimming cost V 0 bases and J 3 bases, with 8 bases left between them. This CDR3 comprises 14 residues. Per the germline V gene, CDR1 is SGHVS and CDR2 is FQNEAQ. The CDR3: CASSLAGTKETQYF. CDR3 nucleotides: TGTGCCAGCAGCTTAGCCGGGACGAAAGAGACCCAGTACTTC. Complete variable domain (other parts from reference TRBV7-8 and TRBJ2-5): GAGVSQSPRYKVAKRGQDVALRCDPISGHVSLFWYQQALGQGPEFLTYFQNEAQLDKSGLPSDRFFAERPEGSVSTLKIQRTQQEDSAVYLCASSLAGTKETQYFGPGTRLLVL.